This T cell receptor beta chain emerged from a study of T-cell reconstitution after alpha-beta-depleted transplantation in children. This clonotype was seen a handful of times. Preparation of the TCRbeta library involved a method that used unique molecular identifiers. TCRdb itself ran the PCR reads through MiXCR, one entry per CDR3 protein. Of under 450,000 distinct CDR3 sequences detected, roughly 14% appear once; the ten largest clones hold about 4%. The CDR3 contains 12 residues. With V trimmed by 5 bases and J by 9 bases, 6 bases remained unmatched. The specimen was PBMCs, collected from the stem cell graft. The sequence derives from a human donor who donated a stem cell graft to a child with Fanconi anemia. This chain uses TRBV12-3 or TRBV12-4 with TRBJ1-2, with 7 nucleotides matching TRBD1. Written as DNA, the CDR3 is TGTGCCAGCAGTAACCGACAGGGTAGCTACACCTTC. It translates to CASSNRQGSYTF.